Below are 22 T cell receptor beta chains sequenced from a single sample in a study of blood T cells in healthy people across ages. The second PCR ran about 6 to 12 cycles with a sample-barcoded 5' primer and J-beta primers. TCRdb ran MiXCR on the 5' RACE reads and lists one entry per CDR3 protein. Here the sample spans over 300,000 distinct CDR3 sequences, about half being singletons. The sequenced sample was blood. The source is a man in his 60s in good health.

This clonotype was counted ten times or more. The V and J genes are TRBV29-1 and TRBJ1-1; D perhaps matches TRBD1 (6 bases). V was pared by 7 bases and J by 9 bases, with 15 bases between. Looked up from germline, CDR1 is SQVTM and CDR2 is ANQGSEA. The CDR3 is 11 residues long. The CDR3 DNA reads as TGCAGCGGGACAGACAGAGAACAAGCTTTCTTT. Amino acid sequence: CSGTDREQAFF. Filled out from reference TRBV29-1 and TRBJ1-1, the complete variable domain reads SAVISQKPSRDICQRGTSLTIQCQVDSQVTMMFWYRQQPGQSLTLIATANQGSEATYESGFVIDKFPISRPNLTFSTLTVSNMSPEDSSIYLCSGTDREQAFFGQGTRLTVV.

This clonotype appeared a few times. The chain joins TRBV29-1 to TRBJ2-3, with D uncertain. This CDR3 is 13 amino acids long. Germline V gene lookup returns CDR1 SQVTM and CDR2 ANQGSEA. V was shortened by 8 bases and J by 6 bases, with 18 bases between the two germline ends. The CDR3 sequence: CSFLGVGRDTQYF. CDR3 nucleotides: TGCAGCTTCCTTGGGGTAGGGCGGGATACGCAGTATTTT.

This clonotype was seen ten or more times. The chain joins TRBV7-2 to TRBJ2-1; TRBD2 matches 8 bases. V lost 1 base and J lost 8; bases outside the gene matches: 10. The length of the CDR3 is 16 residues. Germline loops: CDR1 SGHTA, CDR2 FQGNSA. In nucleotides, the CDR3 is TGTGCCAGCAGCTTAGAAGGCCTAGCGGGCTCCGATGAGCAGTTCTTC. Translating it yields CASSLEGLAGSDEQFF.

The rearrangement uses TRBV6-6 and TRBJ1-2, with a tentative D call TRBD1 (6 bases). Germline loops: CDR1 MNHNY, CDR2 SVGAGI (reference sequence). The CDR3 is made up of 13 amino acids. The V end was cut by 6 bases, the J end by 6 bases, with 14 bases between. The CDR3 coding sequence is TGTGCCAGCAGACCCCAGGGGACGGATGGCTACACCTTC. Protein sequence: CASRPQGTDGYTF.

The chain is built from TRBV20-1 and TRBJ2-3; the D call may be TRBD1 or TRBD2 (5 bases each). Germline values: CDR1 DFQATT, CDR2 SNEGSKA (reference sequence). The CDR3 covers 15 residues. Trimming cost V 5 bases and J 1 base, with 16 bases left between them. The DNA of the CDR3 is TGCAGTGCTTGGGGACGTGGGGAACGCACAGATACGCAGTATTTT. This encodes CSAWGRGERTDTQYF.

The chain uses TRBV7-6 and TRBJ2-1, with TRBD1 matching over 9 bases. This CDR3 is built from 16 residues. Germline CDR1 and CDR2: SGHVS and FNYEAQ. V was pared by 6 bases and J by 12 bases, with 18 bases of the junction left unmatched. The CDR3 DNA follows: TGTGCCAGCAGTCCCCGTCCCCCGGGACAGGGTTATGGGCAGTTCTTC. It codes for CASSPRPPGQGYGQFF. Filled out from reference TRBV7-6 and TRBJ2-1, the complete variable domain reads GAGVSQSPRYKVTKRGQDVALRCDPISGHVSLYWYRQALGQGPEFLTYFNYEAQQDKSGLPNDRFSAERPEGSISTLTIQRTEQRDSAMYRCASSPRPPGQGYGQFFGPGTRLTVL.

DNA for the CDR3: TGTGCCAGCAGCTCGAAGGACAGGTCCTACGAGCAGTACTTC. It encodes CASSSKDRSYEQYF. The chain is built from TRBV5-4 and TRBJ2-7; 7 nucleotides line up with TRBD1. The V and J ends lost 3 bases and 1 base, in that order; junction bases with no gene match: 4. The CDR3 loop spans 14 amino acids. In germline, CDR1 is SGHNT, CDR2 YYREEE (reference sequence).

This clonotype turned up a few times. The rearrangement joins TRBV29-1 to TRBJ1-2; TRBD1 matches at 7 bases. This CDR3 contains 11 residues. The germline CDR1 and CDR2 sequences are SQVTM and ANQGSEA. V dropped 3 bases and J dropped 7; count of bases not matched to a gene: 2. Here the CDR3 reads CSVENRGGYTF. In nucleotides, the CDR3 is TGCAGCGTTGAGAACAGGGGTGGCTACACCTTC.

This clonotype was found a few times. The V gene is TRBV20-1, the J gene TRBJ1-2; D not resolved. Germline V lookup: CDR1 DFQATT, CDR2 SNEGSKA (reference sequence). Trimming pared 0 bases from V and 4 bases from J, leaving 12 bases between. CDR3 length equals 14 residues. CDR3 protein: CSARDPSTVYGYTF. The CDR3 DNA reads TGCAGTGCTAGAGATCCATCGACGGTCTATGGCTACACCTTC.

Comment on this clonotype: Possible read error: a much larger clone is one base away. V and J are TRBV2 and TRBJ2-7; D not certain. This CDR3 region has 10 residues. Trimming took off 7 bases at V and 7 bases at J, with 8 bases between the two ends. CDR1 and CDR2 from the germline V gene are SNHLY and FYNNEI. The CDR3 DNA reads TGTGCCAGCAAACTCAATGAGCAGTACTTC. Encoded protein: CASKLNEQYF. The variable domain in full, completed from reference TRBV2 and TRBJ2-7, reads EPEVTQTPSHQVTQMGQEVILRCVPISNHLYFYWYRQILGQKVEFLVSFYNNEISEKSEIFDDQFSVERPDGSNFTLKIRSTKLEDSAMYFCASKLNEQYFGPGTRLTVT.

The CDR3 nucleotides are TGTGCCAGCTCACCACCGGTCTTTAACAATGAGCAGTTCTTC. Protein sequence: CASSPPVFNNEQFF. The J gene is TRBJ2-1, the V gene TRBV18; no definite D call. The CDR3 has 14 residues. CDR1 and CDR2 from the germline V gene are KGHSH and LQKENI. Trimming pared 0 bases from V and 5 bases from J, leaving 8 bases between.

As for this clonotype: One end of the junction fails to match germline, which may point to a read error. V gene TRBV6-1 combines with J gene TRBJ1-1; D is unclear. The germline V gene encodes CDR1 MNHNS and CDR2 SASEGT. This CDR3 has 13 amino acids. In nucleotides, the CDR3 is TGTGCCGGCAGTGAGGACCCGGGGACTGAAGCTTTCTTT. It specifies CAGSEDPGTEAFF.

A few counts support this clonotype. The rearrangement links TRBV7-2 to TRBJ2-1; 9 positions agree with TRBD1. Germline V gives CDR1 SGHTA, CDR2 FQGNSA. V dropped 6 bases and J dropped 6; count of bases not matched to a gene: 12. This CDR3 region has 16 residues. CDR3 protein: CASSSNPGTGINEQFF. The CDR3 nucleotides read TGTGCCAGCAGTTCAAACCCCGGGACAGGGATCAATGAGCAGTTCTTC.

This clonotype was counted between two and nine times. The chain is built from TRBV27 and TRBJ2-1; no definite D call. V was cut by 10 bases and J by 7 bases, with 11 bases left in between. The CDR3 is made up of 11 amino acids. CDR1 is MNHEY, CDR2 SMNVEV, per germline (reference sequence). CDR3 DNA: TGTGCCATCCAAGGAGCTAATGAGCAGTTCTTC. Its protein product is CAIQGANEQFF.

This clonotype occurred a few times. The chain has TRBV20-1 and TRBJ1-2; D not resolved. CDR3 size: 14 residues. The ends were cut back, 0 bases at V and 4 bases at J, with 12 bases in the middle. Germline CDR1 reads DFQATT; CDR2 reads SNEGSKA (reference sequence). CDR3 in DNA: TGCAGTGCTAGAGATCACTGGCAGATCTATGGCTACACCTTC. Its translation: CSARDHWQIYGYTF.

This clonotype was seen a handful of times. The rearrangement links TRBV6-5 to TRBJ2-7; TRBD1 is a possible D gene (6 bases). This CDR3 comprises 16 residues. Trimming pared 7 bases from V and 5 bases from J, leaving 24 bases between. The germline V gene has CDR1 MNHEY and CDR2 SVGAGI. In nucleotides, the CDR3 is TGTGCCAGCATTCGGAACAGGGCTTTACCCATCCACGAGCAGTACTTC. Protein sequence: CASIRNRALPIHEQYF.

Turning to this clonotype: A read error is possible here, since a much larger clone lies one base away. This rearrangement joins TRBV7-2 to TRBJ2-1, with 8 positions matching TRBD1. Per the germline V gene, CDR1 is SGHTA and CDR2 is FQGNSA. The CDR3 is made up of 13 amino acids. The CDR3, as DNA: TGTGCCTGCAGCGCGGACAGGGTTAATGAGCAGTTCTTC. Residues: CACSADRVNEQFF.

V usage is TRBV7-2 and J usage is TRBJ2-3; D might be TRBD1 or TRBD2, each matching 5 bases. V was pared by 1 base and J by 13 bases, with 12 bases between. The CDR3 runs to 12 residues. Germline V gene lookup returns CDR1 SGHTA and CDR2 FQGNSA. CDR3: CASSLVYGAEYF. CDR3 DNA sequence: TGTGCCAGCAGCTTAGTTTACGGGGCGGAGTATTTT.

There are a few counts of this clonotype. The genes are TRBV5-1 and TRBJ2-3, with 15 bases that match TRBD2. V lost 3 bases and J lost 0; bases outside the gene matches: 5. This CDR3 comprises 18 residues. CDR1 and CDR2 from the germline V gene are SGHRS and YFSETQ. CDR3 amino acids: CASSSGLAGGPSTDTQYF. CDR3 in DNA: TGCGCCAGCAGCTCGGGACTAGCGGGAGGACCCAGCACAGATACGCAGTATTTT. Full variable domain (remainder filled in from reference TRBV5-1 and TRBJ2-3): KAGVTQTPRYLIKTRGQQVTLSCSPISGHRSVSWYQQTPGQGLQFLFEYFSETQRNKGNFPGRFSGRQFSNSRSEMNVSTLELGDSALYLCASSSGLAGGPSTDTQYFGPGTRLTVL.

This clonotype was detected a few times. CDR3 sequence: CASSLGGTTDTQYF. The CDR3 DNA sequence: TGCGCCAGCAGCTTGGGCGGGACCACAGATACGCAGTATTTT. V and J are TRBV5-1 and TRBJ2-3, with a possible D match to TRBD2 (6 bases). Trimming removed 0 bases at V and 2 bases at J, with 7 bases between. Germline CDR1 and CDR2: SGHRS and YFSETQ. This CDR3 region has 14 residues.

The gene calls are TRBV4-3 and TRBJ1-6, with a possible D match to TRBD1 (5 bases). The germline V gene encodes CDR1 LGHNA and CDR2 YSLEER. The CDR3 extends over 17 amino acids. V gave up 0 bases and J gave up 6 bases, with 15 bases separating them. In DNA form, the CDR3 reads TGCGCCAGCAGCCAAGATTCGGGGGTGAGGGTTAATTCACCCCTCCACTTT. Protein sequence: CASSQDSGVRVNSPLHF.

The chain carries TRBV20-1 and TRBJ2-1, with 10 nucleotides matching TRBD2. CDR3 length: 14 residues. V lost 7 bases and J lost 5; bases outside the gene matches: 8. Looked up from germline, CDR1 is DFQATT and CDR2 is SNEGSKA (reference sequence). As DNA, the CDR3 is TGCAGTGGGGCGTTAGCGGGAGGTCACAATGAGCAGTTCTTC. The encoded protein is CSGALAGGHNEQFF.